This T cell receptor (beta chain) was found in a study of patients and donors after allogeneic stem cell transplantation. TCRdb processed the RT-PCR reads anew with MiXCR; each CDR3 protein has one entry. The table records about a million distinct CDR3 sequences, more than 15% of them present only once. V lost 7 bases to trimming and J lost 1 base, with 11 bases between them. The CDR3 loop spans 14 amino acids. Sequencing used blood, either unsorted or a sorted T cell fraction (not recorded which). V and J are TRBV12-3 or TRBV12-4 and TRBJ1-3; D gene uncertain. The TCR sequence derives from a human donor who was either an allogeneic HSCT recipient or a stem cell or donor lymphocyte infusion donor (not recorded which). It is not recorded whose cells these are; they may come from a transplant donor. The CDR3 DNA is TGTGCCAGCACCCCTGGGGTTTCTGGAAACACCATATATTTT. Translated, it gives CASTPGVSGNTIYF.